This entry lists 28 T cell receptor beta chains sequenced from one sample in a study of CXCR3-negative and CXCR3-positive naive CD8 T cells. The authors prepared UMI-labeled TRB cDNA libraries by 5' RACE. TCRdb reanalyzed the 5' RACE reads, giving one entry per CDR3 protein sequence and no DNA. The sample table includes about 82,000 distinct CDR3 sequences. Sequenced input: naive CXCR3- CD8+ T cells from blood. This sample's subset: CD45RO-CCR7+CD27+CD95- naive CD8+ T cells lacking CXCR3 (TNR3-). These receptor sequences come from a human donor in good health. Some clones in this sample may be carry-over from other donors' samples.

This chain connects TRBV6-5 to TRBJ2-7; TCRdb selects TRBD1, and the lack of DNA leaves this call unchecked. The CDR3 runs to 17 residues. CDR1 and CDR2 (germline): MNHEY, SVGAGI. CDR3 loop: CASSYSSSGQVFYEQYF.

This chain links TRBV7-9 with TRBJ2-5; there is no DNA to check the TCRdb D call of TRBD2. CDR1 is SEHNR and CDR2 is FQNEAQ in the germline V gene (reference sequence). This CDR3 is built from 17 residues. The CDR3 sequence is CASSLPTSTSGQETQYF.

The chain couples TRBV27 to TRBJ2-7. The CDR3 loop spans 14 amino acids. Germline loops: CDR1 MNHEY, CDR2 SMNVEV (reference sequence). This CDR3 reads CASSLTSGVYEQYF.

The chain couples TRBV7-9 to TRBJ2-1. CDR3 length equals 15 residues. Germline V gene data show CDR1 as SEHNR and CDR2 as FQNEAQ (reference sequence). CDR3 sequence: CASSYGVASYNEQFF.

CDR3 region: CASSPLQTNTEAFF. The chain combines TRBV7-6 with TRBJ1-1; as DNA is missing, the TRBD1 call by TCRdb cannot be tested. The V gene's germline CDR1 is SGHVS and CDR2 FNYEAQ. CDR3 length: 14 amino acids.

The rearrangement links TRBV4-1 to TRBJ2-7; TCRdb's assignment of TRBD1 cannot be checked, as there is no DNA. This CDR3 has 14 amino acids. CDR1 MGHRA and CDR2 YSYEKL come from the germline V gene. This CDR3 is CASSQRDSDYEQYF.

The CDR3 spells CSVRQAHSYEQYF. J is TRBJ2-7 and V is TRBV29-1. Germline V gene lookup returns CDR1 SQVTM and CDR2 ANQGSEA. CDR3 length: 13 amino acids.

The chain carries TRBV14 and TRBJ2-7; with no DNA, the TCRdb D assignment of TRBD1 cannot be verified. The CDR3 loop spans 16 amino acids. Germline V gives CDR1 SGHDN, CDR2 FVKESK. CDR3 sequence reads: CASSQDFRQPPYEQYF.

The chain uses TRBV4-1 and TRBJ2-3; lacking DNA, the TRBD2 call made by TCRdb goes unchecked. Germline assignment: CDR1 MGHRA and CDR2 YSYEKL. This CDR3 spans 12 amino acids. The CDR3 loop reads CASSQGEDTQYF.

The chain links TRBV27 to TRBJ2-7; TCRdb gives TRBD1 as the D gene, but with no DNA this cannot be confirmed. The CDR3 is 14 amino acids. Per germline, CDR1 MNHEY and CDR2 SMNVEV (reference sequence). The CDR3: CASSLGGPAYEQYF.

CDR3 in amino acids: CAYKIHTDYNEQFF. The V and J genes are TRBV30 and TRBJ2-1. This CDR3 region has 14 residues. Germline V gives CDR1 GTSNPN, CDR2 SVGIG (reference sequence).

This rearrangement joins TRBV7-9 to TRBJ2-5. The CDR3 runs to 12 residues. CDR1 SEHNR and CDR2 FQNEAQ come from the germline V gene (reference sequence). CDR3 sequence: CASSLELETQYF.

The rearrangement joins TRBV6-6 to TRBJ2-2; TCRdb designates TRBD2, a call that cannot be tested without DNA. The CDR3 is 20 amino acids. Germline V gene data show CDR1 as MNHNY and CDR2 as SVGAGI (reference sequence). The CDR3: CASSYSFEASGGKESGELFF.

V gene TRBV29-1 combines with J gene TRBJ1-2. The CDR3 loop spans 14 amino acids. Per the germline V gene, CDR1 is SQVTM and CDR2 is ANQGSEA. The CDR3 protein is CSVEDSTHVYGYTF.

This chain joins TRBV5-1 and TRBJ1-1. The V gene's germline CDR1 is SGHRS and CDR2 YFSETQ. The CDR3 totals 15 residues. The chain's CDR3 is CASSSYEDRNTEAFF.

V usage is TRBV27 and J usage is TRBJ2-1; TCRdb's D gene call, TRBD1, goes unchecked for lack of DNA. There are 13 residues in the CDR3. The germline V gene encodes CDR1 MNHEY and CDR2 SMNVEV (reference sequence). The CDR3 region is CASGALLNNEQFF.

This chain connects TRBV11-2 to TRBJ2-5; the TCRdb D gene call, TRBD1, has no DNA to confirm it. The germline gives CDR1 SGHAT, CDR2 FQNNGV. The CDR3 is made up of 14 amino acids. The CDR3 here is CASSSRDREETQYF.

The rearrangement uses TRBV2 and TRBJ2-7. Germline lookup yields CDR1 SNHLY and CDR2 FYNNEI. The CDR3 runs 13 residues. The CDR3: CASSPSTRYEQYF. The complete variable domain, with remaining parts taken from reference TRBV2 and TRBJ2-7, reads EPEVTQTPSHQVTQMGQEVILRCVPISNHLYFYWYRQILGQKVEFLVSFYNNEISEKSEIFDDQFSVERPDGSNFTLKIRSTKLEDSAMYFCASSPSTRYEQYFGPGTRLTVT.

The chain combines TRBV6-6 with TRBJ2-1; TCRdb's D gene call, TRBD2, goes unchecked for lack of DNA. This CDR3 has 15 residues. Germline lookup yields CDR1 MNHNY and CDR2 SVGAGI (reference sequence). CDR3: CASSWIAGGYNEQFF.

V and J are TRBV6-5 and TRBJ1-2. Germline V CDR1 and CDR2: MNHEY, SVGAGI. The CDR3 spans 13 residues. This CDR3 is CASSPQAWNGYTF.

CDR3 region: CASSLGWGAHTEAFF. The genes are TRBV7-9 and TRBJ1-1; no DNA is available, so the TRBD1 call from TCRdb remains unchecked. This CDR3 is 15 amino acids long. Germline-derived CDR1 and CDR2 are SEHNR and FQNEAQ (reference sequence).

The chain recombines TRBV28 with TRBJ2-7; TCRdb calls TRBD1, which cannot be checked without DNA. Looked up from germline, CDR1 is MDHEN and CDR2 is SYDVKM. This CDR3 has 16 amino acids. This CDR3 reads CASRTGTGALSYEQYF.

This rearrangement joins TRBV14 to TRBJ2-7; there is no DNA to check the TCRdb D call of TRBD2. CDR3 length equals 19 residues. Germline V gene sequence: CDR1 SGHDN, CDR2 FVKESK. The CDR3 spells CASSQAPPGFAGAWYEQYF. Together with reference TRBV14 and TRBJ2-7, the CDR3 gives the full variable domain: EAGVTQFPSHSVIEKGQTVTLRCDPISGHDNLYWYRRVMGKEIKFLLHFVKESKQDESGMPNNRFLAERTGGTYSTLKVQPAELEDSGVYFCASSQAPPGFAGAWYEQYFGPGTRLTVT.

This clonotype counts as medium-sized by frequency. V is TRBV6-5 and J is TRBJ2-2; as DNA is missing, the TRBD1 call by TCRdb cannot be tested. CDR1 MNHEY and CDR2 SVGAGI come from the germline V gene. The CDR3 length is 15 residues. CDR3 region: CASSVDRGKSGELFF.

The chain recombines TRBV28 with TRBJ2-7; the TRBD2 assignment by TCRdb is unverifiable without DNA. The V gene's germline CDR1 is MDHEN and CDR2 SYDVKM. This CDR3 comprises 14 residues. The CDR3 sequence: CASRSGGPIYEQYF.

V gene TRBV12-3 or TRBV12-4 combines with J gene TRBJ2-1; TCRdb's D gene call, TRBD1, goes unchecked for lack of DNA. The CDR3 is made up of 15 amino acids. The CDR3 sequence: CASSYHTGATDEQFF.

J is TRBJ1-1 and V is TRBV27; TCRdb outputs TRBD1, but without DNA this stays unchecked. The CDR3 runs 16 residues. Germline V gene lookup returns CDR1 MNHEY and CDR2 SMNVEV (reference sequence). CDR3 protein: CASSKTGGWVNTEAFF.

The chain couples TRBV14 to TRBJ2-3; TCRdb's assignment of TRBD1 cannot be checked, as there is no DNA. CDR3 length: 18 residues. Looked up from germline, CDR1 is SGHDN and CDR2 is FVKESK. CDR3 sequence: CASSHTPWAGALTDTQYF.